These 2 T cell receptor beta chains originate from one sample sequenced in a study of T cell responses to AZD1222 COVID-19 vaccine. Some clones are missing from TCRdb's copy, which holds only in-frame ones; the method was immunoSEQ multiplex PCR. The repertoire holds 95,000 to 110,000 clones, with about 88% as singletons. Sequencing used peripheral blood, obtained on day 0 of AZD1222 vaccination. The receptor source for this set is an adult in good health.

The V call is TRBV4-1, the J call TRBJ2-3, with D perhaps matching TRBD1 or TRBD2 (5 bases each). Per the germline V gene, CDR1 is MGHRA and CDR2 is YSYEKL. The CDR3 is 16 residues long. Trimming stripped 3 bases from V and 5 bases from J, with 18 bases between. The CDR3 bases are TGCGCCAGCAGCCACCCGAGGGGTTTTGTTGGAGATACGCAGTATTTT. The encoded protein is CASSHPRGFVGDTQYF.

This chain uses TRBV5-1 with TRBJ1-1, with D maybe TRBD1 (6 bases). This CDR3 is 14 amino acids long. Germline CDR1 SGHRS, CDR2 YFSETQ. V lost 3 bases and J lost 5, with 14 bases in between. CDR3: CASSSGRGVTEAFF. CDR3 coding DNA: TGCGCCAGCAGCTCCGGCAGGGGAGTAACTGAAGCTTTCTTT.